This TCR beta chain was identified in a study of glioma-infiltrating T cells. Study outcomes and limitations: Gliomas, especially low-grade, showed above-expected tissue-blood divergence; non-neoplastic patients showed below. Only very few CDR3 sequences appeared in both tissue and blood.

Amplification of TCR alpha and beta CDR3 regions from RNA used iRepertoire nested multiplex PCR. One entry per CDR3 protein results from TCRdb running MiXCR on the multiplex PCR reads. The data contain around 120,000 distinct CDR3 sequences, approximately 26% of them singletons. On this clonotype: Its antigen remains unknown.

The junction had 2 bases not matched to a gene; V was cut back by 0 bases and J by 4 bases. The CDR3 has 15 residues. Germline CDR1 reads MGHRA; CDR2 reads YSYEKL. This clonotype was sampled from a human donor with low-grade glioma or glioblastoma, undergoing nonglioma brain surgery, or in good health (not recorded which). The rearrangement links TRBV4-1 to TRBJ2-1; 8 nucleotides match TRBD2. The sample consisted of glioma tissue, nonneoplastic brain tissue, or PBMCs (not recorded which). The chain's CDR3 is CASSQELAEYNEQFF. The CDR3 bases are TGCGCCAGCAGCCAAGAACTAGCGGAGTACAATGAGCAGTTCTTC.